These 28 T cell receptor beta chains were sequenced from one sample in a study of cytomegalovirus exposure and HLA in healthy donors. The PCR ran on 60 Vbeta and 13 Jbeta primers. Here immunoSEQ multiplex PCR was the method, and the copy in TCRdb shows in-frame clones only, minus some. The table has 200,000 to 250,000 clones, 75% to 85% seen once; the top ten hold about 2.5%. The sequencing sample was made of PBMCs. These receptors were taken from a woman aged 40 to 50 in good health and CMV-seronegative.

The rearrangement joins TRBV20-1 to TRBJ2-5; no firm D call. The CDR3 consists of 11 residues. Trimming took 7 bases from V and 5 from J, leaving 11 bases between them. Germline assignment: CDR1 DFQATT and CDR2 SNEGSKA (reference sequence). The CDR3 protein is CSGRREETQYF. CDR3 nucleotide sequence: TGCAGTGGACGGAGAGAGGAGACCCAGTACTTC.

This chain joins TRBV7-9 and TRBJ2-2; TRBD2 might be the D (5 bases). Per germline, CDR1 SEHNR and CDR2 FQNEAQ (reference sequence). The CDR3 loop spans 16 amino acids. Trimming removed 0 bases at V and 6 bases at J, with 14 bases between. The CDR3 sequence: CASSLAPGVQAGELFF. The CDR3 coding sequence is TGTGCCAGCAGCTTAGCGCCCGGGGTTCAGGCCGGGGAGCTGTTTTTT.

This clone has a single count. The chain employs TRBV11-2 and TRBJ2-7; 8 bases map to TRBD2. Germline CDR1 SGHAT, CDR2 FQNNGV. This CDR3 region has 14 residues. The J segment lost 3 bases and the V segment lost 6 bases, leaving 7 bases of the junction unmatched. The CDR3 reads CASSWGLENYEQYF. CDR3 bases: TGTGCCAGCAGTTGGGGACTAGAAAACTACGAGCAGTACTTC.

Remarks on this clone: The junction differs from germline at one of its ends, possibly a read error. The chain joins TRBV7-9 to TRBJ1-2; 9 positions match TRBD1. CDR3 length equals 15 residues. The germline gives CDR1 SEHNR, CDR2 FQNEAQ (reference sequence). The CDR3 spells CSSSSWTGEVEGYTF. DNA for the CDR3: TGTTCCAGCAGCTCCTGGACAGGGGAGGTGGAAGGCTACACCTTC.

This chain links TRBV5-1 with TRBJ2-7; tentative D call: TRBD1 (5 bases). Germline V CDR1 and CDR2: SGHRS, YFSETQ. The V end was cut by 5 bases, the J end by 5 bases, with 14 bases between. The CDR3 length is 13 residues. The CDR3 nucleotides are TGCGCCAGCAGTCCTCAGGGATCGGACGAGCAGTACTTC. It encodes CASSPQGSDEQYF.

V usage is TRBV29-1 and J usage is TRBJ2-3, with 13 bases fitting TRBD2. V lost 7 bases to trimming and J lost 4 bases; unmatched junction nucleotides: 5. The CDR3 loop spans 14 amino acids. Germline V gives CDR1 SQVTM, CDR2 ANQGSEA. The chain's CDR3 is CSAPLAGGSDTQYF. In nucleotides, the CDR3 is TGCAGCGCACCACTAGCGGGAGGGTCAGATACGCAGTATTTT.

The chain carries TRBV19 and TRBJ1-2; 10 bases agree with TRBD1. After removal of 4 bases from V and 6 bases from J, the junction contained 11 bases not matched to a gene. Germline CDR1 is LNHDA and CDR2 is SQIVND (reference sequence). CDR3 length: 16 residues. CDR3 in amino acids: CASSTHPTGGADGYTF. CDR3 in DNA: TGTGCCAGTAGTACTCACCCGACAGGGGGCGCGGATGGCTACACCTTC.

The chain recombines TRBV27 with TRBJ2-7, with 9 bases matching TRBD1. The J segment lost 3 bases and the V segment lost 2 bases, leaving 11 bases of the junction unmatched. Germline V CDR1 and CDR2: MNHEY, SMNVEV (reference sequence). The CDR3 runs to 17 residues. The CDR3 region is CASSLAISTGGYYEQYF. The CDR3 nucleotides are TGTGCCAGCAGTTTAGCTATTTCGACAGGGGGTTACTACGAGCAGTACTTC.

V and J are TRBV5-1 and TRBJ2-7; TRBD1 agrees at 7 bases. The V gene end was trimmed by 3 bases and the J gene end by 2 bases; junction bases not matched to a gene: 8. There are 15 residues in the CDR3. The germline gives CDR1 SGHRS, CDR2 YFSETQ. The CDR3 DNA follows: TGCGCCAGCAGCTATGCCGGGACAGAAGCCTACGAGCAGTACTTC. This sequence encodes CASSYAGTEAYEQYF.

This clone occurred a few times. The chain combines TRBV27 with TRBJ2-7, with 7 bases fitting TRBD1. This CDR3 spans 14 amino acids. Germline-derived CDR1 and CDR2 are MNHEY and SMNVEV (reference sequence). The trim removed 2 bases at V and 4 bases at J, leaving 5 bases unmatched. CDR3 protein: CASSLGSGGYEQYF. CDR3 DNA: TGTGCCAGCAGTTTAGGGTCAGGGGGATACGAGCAGTACTTC.

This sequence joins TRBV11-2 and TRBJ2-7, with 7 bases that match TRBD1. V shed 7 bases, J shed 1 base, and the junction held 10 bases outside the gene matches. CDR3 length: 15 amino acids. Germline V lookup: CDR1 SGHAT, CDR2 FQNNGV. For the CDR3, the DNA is TGTGCCAGCACTACACCCCGGGACAGATCCTACGAGCAGTACTTC. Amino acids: CASTTPRDRSYEQYF.

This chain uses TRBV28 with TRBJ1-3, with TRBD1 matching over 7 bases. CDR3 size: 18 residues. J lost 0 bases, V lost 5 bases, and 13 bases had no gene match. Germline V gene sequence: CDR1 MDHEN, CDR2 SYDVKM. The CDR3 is CASSAYRGFVISGNTIYF. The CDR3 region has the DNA TGTGCCAGCAGTGCGTACAGGGGATTTGTTATCTCTGGAAACACCATATATTTT. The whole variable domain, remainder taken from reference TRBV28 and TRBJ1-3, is DVKVTQSSRYLVKRTGEKVFLECVQDMDHENMFWYRQDPGLGLRLIYFSYDVKMKEKGDIPEGYSVSREKKERFSLILESASTNQTSMYLCASSAYRGFVISGNTIYFGEGSWLTVV.

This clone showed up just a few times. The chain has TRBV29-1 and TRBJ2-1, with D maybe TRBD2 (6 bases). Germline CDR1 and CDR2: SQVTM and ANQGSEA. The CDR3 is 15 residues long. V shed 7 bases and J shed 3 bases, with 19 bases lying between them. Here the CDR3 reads CSADSRDSYYNEQFF. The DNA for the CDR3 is TGCAGCGCGGACTCAAGGGACTCGTACTACAATGAGCAGTTCTTC.

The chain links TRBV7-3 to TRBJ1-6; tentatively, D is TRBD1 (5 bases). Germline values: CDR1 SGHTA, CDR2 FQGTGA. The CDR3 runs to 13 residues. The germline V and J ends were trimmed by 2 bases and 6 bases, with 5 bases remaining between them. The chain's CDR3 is CASSLQGNSPLHF. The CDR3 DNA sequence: TGTGCCAGCAGCTTACAGGGTAATTCACCCCTCCACTTT.

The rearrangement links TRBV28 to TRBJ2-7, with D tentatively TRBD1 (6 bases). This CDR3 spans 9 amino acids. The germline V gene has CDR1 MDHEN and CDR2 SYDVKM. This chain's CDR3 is CATGTTQYF. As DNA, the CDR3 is TGTGCTACAGGGACGACGCAGTACTTC.

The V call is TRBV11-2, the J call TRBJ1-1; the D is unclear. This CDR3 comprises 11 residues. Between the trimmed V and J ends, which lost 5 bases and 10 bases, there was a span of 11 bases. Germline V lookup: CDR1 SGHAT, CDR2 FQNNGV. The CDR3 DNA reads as TGTGCCAGCAGCCGCGGTCAGACAGCTTTCTTT. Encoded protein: CASSRGQTAFF.

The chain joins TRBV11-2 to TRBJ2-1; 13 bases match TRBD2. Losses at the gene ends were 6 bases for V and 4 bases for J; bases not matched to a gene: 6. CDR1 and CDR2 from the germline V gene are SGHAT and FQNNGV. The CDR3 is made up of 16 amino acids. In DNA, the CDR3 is TGTGCCAGCAGACAGGGACTAGCGGGAAAATACAATGAGCAGTTCTTC. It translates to CASRQGLAGKYNEQFF.

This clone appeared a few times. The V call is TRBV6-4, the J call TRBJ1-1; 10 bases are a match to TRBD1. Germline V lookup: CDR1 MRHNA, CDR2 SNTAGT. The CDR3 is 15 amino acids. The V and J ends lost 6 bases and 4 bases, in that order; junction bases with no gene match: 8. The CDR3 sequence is CASSAGQGLGTEAFF. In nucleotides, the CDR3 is TGTGCCAGCAGCGCGGGACAGGGGCTTGGCACTGAAGCTTTCTTT.

Written as DNA, the CDR3 is TGTGCCAGCAGCGGGACTAGCGGGAGGAATGAGCAGTTCTTC. Amino acids: CASSGTSGRNEQFF. The chain has TRBV6-5 and TRBJ2-1; TRBD2 aligns across 15 bases. CDR1 is MNHEY, CDR2 SVGAGI, per germline. V lost 6 bases to trimming and J lost 7 bases; unmatched junction nucleotides: 1. The CDR3 sequence is 14 residues long.

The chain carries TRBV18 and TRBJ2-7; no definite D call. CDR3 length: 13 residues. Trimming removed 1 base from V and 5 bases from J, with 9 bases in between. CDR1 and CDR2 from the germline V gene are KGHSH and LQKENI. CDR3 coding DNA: TGTGCCAGCTCACCACAGGCAGGTAACGAGCAGTACTTC. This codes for CASSPQAGNEQYF.

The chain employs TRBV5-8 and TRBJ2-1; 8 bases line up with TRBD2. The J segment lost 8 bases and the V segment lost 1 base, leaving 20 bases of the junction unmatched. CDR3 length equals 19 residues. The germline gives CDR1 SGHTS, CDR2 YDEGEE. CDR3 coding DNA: TGTGCCAGCAGCTTGTTGGGGCAGGGGTGGGTCGGGAGGGCGGATGAGCAGTTCTTC. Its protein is CASSLLGQGWVGRADEQFF. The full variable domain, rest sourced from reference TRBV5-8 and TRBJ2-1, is EAGVTQSPTHLIKTRGQQATLRCSPISGHTSVYWYQQALGLGLQFLLWYDEGEERNRGNFPPRFSGRQFPNYSSELNVNALELEDSALYLCASSLLGQGWVGRADEQFFGPGTRLTVL.

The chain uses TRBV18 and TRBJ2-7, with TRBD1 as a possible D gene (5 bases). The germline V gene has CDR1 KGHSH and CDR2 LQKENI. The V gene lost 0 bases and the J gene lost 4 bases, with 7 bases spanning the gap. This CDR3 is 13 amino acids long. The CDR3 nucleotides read TGTGCCAGCTCACCACCGTCAGGGTACGAGCAGTACTTC. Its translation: CASSPPSGYEQYF.

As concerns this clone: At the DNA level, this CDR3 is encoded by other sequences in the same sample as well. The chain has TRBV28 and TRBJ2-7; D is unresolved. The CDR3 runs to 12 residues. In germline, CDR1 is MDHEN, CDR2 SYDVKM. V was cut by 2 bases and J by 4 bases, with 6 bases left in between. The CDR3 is CASSLAGYEQYF. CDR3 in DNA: TGTGCCAGCAGTTTAGCAGGTTACGAGCAGTACTTC.

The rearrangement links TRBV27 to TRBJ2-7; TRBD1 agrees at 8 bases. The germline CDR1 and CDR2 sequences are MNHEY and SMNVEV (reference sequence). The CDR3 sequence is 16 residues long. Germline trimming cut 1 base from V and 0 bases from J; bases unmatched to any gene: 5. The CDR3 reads CASSLWGQASSYEQYF. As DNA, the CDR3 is TGTGCCAGCAGTTTATGGGGACAGGCGAGCTCCTACGAGCAGTACTTC.

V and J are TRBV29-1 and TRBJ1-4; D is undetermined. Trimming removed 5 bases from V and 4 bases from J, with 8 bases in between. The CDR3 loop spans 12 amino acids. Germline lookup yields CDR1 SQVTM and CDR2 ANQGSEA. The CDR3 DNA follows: TGCAGCGTTCGTGCGTTTAATGAAAAACTGTTTTTT. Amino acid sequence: CSVRAFNEKLFF.

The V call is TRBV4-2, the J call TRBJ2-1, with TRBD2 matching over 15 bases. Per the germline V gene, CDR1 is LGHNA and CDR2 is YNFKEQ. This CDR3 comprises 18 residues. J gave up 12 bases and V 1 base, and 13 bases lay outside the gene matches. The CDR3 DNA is TGTGCCAGCAGCCAAGGGACTAGCGGGAGGGCCTCTTACTTCGTGCAGTTCTTC. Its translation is CASSQGTSGRASYFVQFF.

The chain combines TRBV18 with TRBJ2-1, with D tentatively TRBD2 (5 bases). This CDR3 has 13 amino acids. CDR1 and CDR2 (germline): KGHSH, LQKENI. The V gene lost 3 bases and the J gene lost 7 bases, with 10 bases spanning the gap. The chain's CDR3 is CASSPPGWNEQFF. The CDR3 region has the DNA TGTGCCAGCTCACCCCCGGGGTGGAATGAGCAGTTCTTC.

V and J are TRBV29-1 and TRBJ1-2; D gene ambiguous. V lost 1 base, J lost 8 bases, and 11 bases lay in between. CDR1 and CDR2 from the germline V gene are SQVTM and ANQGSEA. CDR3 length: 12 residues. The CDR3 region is CSVEAVSHGYTF. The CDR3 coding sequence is TGCAGCGTTGAAGCGGTATCCCACGGCTACACCTTC.